This T cell receptor beta chain was documented in a study of blood T cells in healthy people across ages. For this clonotype: Its matching antigen is unknown.

Together with a sample-barcoded 5' primer, a J-beta primer mix was included in a second PCR lasting about 6 to 11 cycles. From the 5' RACE reads, TCRdb called clonotypes with MiXCR, one entry per CDR3 protein. The table lists about 680,000 distinct CDR3 sequences, 45% to 50% of them singletons, with 25% to 35% in the top ten. Study-wide findings and caveats: Aged donors had fewer naive CD4+ cells and lower diversity than long-lived donors.

Approximately 9 milliliters of peripheral blood were drawn from each donor into EDTA-treated tubes. The germline V gene has CDR1 DFQATT and CDR2 SNEGSKA (reference sequence). There are 15 residues in the CDR3. V lost 3 bases and J lost 3, with 12 bases in between. The chain carries TRBV20-1 and TRBJ2-6; unclear D gene. Material for sequencing was blood. This TCR was recovered from a woman aged 55-70 years in good health. The CDR3 protein is CSASPGSLGANVLTF. The CDR3 DNA reads TGCAGTGCTAGCCCAGGTAGTCTTGGGGCCAACGTCCTGACTTTC.